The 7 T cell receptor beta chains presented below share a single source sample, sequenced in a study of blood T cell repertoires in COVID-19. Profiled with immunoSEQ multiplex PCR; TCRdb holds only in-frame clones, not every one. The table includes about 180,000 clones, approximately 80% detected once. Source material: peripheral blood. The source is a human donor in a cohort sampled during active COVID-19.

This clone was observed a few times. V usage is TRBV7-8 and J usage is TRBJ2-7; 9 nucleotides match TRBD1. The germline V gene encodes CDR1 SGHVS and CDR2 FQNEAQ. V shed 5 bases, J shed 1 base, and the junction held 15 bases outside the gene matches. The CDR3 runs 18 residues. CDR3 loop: CASSRGQGLGGGSYEQYF. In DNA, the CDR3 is TGTGCCAGCAGCCGGGGACAGGGCCTTGGCGGGGGTTCCTACGAGCAGTACTTC.

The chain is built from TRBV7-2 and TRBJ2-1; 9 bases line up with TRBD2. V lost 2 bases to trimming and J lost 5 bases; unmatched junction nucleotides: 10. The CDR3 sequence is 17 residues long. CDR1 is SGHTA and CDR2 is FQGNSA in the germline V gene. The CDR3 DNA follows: TGTGCCAGCAGCTTACCCCAGGCTAGCGGGGCGAACAATGAGCAGTTCTTC. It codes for CASSLPQASGANNEQFF.

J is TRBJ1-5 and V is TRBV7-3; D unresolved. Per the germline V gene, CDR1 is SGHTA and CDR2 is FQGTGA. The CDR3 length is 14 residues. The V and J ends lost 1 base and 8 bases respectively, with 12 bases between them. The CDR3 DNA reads TGTGCCAGCAGCTTAAGGGCCGCCGGGAAGCCCCAGCATTTT. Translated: CASSLRAAGKPQHF.

Here the CDR3 DNA reads TGTGCCAGCAGTCCCTCGACAGGGCCAAAGGTCGAGCAGTACTTC. Protein product: CASSPSTGPKVEQYF. The chain is built from TRBV27 and TRBJ2-5; 7 nucleotides line up with TRBD1. Judging by the DNA end, TRBJ2-7 fits better; the J call may be wrong. The CDR3 length is 15 residues. Germline assignment: CDR1 MNHEY and CDR2 SMNVEV (reference sequence).

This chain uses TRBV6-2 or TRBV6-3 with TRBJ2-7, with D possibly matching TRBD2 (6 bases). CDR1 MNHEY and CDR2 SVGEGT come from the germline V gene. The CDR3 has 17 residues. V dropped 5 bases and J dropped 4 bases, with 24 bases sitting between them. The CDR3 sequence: CASSPRGGTQVLYEQYF. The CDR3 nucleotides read TGTGCCAGCAGTCCCCGGGGAGGCACCCAGGTTTTGTACGAGCAGTACTTC.

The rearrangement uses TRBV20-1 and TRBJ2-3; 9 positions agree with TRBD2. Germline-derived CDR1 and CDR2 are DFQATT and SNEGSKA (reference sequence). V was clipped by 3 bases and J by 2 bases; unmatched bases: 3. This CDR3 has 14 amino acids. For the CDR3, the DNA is TGCAGTGCTAGTAGCGGGGGATCCACAGATACGCAGTATTTT. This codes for CSASSGGSTDTQYF.

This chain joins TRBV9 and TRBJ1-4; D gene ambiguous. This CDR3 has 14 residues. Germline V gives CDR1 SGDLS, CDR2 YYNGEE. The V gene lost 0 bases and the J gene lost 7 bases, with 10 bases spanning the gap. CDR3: CASSVANEGEKLFF. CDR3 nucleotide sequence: TGTGCCAGCAGCGTAGCTAACGAGGGTGAAAAACTGTTTTTT. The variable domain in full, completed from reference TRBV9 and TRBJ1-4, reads DSGVTQTPKHLITATGQRVTLRCSPRSGDLSVYWYQQSLDQGLQFLIQYYNGEERAKGNILERFSAQQFPDLHSELNLSSLELGDSALYFCASSVANEGEKLFFGSGTQLSVL.